The clone carrying this T cell receptor (beta chain) has only one observation. Authors' processing steps: From reference gene primer amplification, estimates of nucleated cell counts were derived. Repertoires were generated with immunoSEQ multiplex PCR, while TCRdb's copy carries only in-frame clones and drops some. V, J and clone size are those of that table, while D and trimming were read from the DNA. The sample shows approximately 340,000 clones, approximately 93% of them seen only once. Germline CDR1 reads LNHDA; CDR2 reads SQIVND (reference sequence). This CDR3 comprises 11 residues. V lost 3 bases to trimming and J lost 9 bases, with 8 bases between them. This record belongs to a study of blood T cell repertoires in COVID-19.

The specimen was PBMCs or T cells enriched from blood (not recorded which). The sequence derives from a woman aged 40 to 50 who had been exposed to COVID-19. The chain recombines TRBV19 with TRBJ1-1, with a tentative D call TRBD1 (6 bases). Here the CDR3 reads CASSIGGQAFF. CDR3 nucleotide sequence: TGTGCCAGTAGTATCGGGGGGCAAGCTTTCTTT.